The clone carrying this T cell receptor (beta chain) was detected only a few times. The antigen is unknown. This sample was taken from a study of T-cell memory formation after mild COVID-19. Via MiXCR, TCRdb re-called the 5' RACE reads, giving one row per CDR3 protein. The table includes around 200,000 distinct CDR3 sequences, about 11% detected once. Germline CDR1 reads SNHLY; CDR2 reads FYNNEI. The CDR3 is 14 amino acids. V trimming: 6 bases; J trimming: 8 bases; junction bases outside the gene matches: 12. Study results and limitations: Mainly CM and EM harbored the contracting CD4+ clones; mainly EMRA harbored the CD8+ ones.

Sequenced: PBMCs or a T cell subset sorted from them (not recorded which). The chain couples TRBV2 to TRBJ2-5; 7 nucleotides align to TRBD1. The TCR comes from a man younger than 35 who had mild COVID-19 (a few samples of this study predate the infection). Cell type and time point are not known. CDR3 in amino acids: CASSVGDRGVTQYF. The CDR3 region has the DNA TGTGCCAGCAGCGTGGGGGACAGAGGCGTAACCCAGTACTTC.